Following are 2 T cell receptor beta chains from one sample sequenced in a study of T-cell memory formation after mild COVID-19. MiXCR, run by TCRdb on the 5' RACE reads, gives a single entry per CDR3 protein. Among about 390,000 distinct CDR3 sequences, roughly 20% were seen once, and the ten largest hold about 12%. Material for sequencing was PBMCs or a T cell subset sorted from them (not recorded which). The source is an adult woman who had mild COVID-19 (a few samples of this study predate the infection). Cell type and time point are not known.

This chain connects TRBV7-9 to TRBJ2-7, with 7 positions matching TRBD1. Germline values: CDR1 SEHNR, CDR2 FQNEAQ (reference sequence). V shed 3 bases, J shed 3 bases, and the junction held 5 bases outside the gene matches. The CDR3 is 14 amino acids. The CDR3 DNA sequence: TGTGCCAGCAGCTTCCCGGGACAGAACTACGAGCAGTACTTC. Its protein is CASSFPGQNYEQYF. Full variable domain (outside the CDR3, taken from reference TRBV7-9 and TRBJ2-7): DTGVSQNPRHKITKRGQNVTFRCDPISEHNRLYWYRQTLGQGPEFLTYFQNEAQLEKSRLLSDRFSAERPKGSFSTLEIQRTEQGDSAMYLCASSFPGQNYEQYFGPGTRLTVT.

The sample holds many counts of this clonotype. The chain employs TRBV6-6 and TRBJ2-1; TRBD1 might be the D (5 bases). This CDR3 comprises 14 residues. Germline CDR1 reads MNHNY; CDR2 reads SVGAGI (reference sequence). The V end lost 5 bases, the J end lost 7 bases, and 15 bases lay between the germline ends. The CDR3: CASSAAGALNEQFF. In DNA, the CDR3 is TGTGCCAGCAGTGCCGCTGGGGCATTGAATGAGCAGTTCTTC.